This TCR beta chain stems from a study of T cells in Graves' hyperthyroidism and ophthalmopathy (dated by TCRdb to the late 2010s). Turning to the overall study: Peripheral blood was sampled at the time of initial diagnosis, prior to any treatment. TCR Vbeta CDR3 sequencing of 135 peripheral blood samples (roughly 43 ophthalmopathy, approximately 80 hyperthyroidism and roughly 17 progressor patients) is reported in the paper. Thyroid tissue and blood T-cell repertoires from six Graves' hyperthyroidism patients were also compared in the study. Prospective prediction of ophthalmopathy was tested in an independent validation cohort of about 19 hyperthyroidism patients and approximately 17 patients who later progressed to ophthalmopathy. The 75 to 100 discovery patients were divided at random into training and test sets in a 7:3 ratio. Following sampling, methimazole starting at 30 mg daily was given to hyperthyroidism patients, and high-dose intravenous methylprednisolone was given to ophthalmopathy patients. A discovery cohort of fewer than 110 patients, approximately 45 with Graves' ophthalmopathy and over 55 with stable Graves' hyperthyroidism, was used to find distinguishing TCR V-J signatures.

The TCR beta CDR3 regions were amplified from the RNA transcripts. For the first round of RT-PCR on the TCR CDR3, the HTBI primer set was used together with the Qiagen OneStep RT-PCR kit. Libraries were constructed in a second round of multiplex PCR, after which size selection and purification were performed. Sequencing of the libraries was done on an Illumina HiSeq2000 using paired-end 100 bp reads. Per the source publication's procedure: SOAPnuke was used to process the raw data, with reads discarded if the reads contained adapters or uncalled bases, had a mean Phred below 15, or lacked an exact constant-primer or identifier match. COPE v1.2.5 was used to merge the high-quality paired reads, and each unique nucleotide sequence was defined as a clonotype. MiTCR v1.1 was used to align the clonotypes against IMGT TRBV, TRBD and TRBJ reference segments. Analysis was restricted to V-J combinations with a frequency above 0.0001, which covered roughly 99% of repertoires. A TCS score was defined as the ratio between F50 (clonal expansion) and ExV (chaos), using BLOSUM62-based TCRdist between CDR3 peptides within each V-J. Welch's t-statistics and random forest reduced 450 to 600 V-J features to 13, which were used in a naive Bayes classifier (R e1071). The public reads were run again by TCRdb, first through fastp at Q25 and then through MiXCR, and only productive beta chains were kept. For every CDR3 protein sequence, its rows merge into one entry that carries the most common genes and DNA. The V and J calls shown here were made by TCRdb, not taken from the authors' results. For this sample there are a few hundred thousand distinct CDR3 sequences; approximately 15% appear just once. Of the sample, almost 8% is held by the ten largest clones.

This clonotype was counted many times. Its antigen is not yet known. No quality values exist for individual bases; no much larger clone is one base distant. Graves' hyperthyroidism was defined as stable when no progression to ophthalmopathy occurred over 18 months of follow-up. Hyperthyroidism patients were newly diagnosed, with disease duration under 2 months, and aged 18 to 65 years. Exclusion was applied to patients with uncontrolled infections, other autoimmune diseases, pregnancy or lactation. Clinical symptoms, serum thyroxine and TRAb, thyroid ultrasound, and orbital computed tomography formed the basis for the diagnoses. PBMCs were separated from roughly 9.3 ml of fresh peripheral blood using Ficoll-Paque density gradient centrifugation. Total RNA was extracted with Trizol reagent, and quality was checked on an Agilent 2100 Bioanalyzer. From cysteine to phenylalanine, the CDR3 is 12 amino acids long. Just CDR3 DNA is preserved here, 36 bases in frame from base 1. The junction carries 10 bases between V and J, which are trimmed by 5 bases and 5 bases respectively.

The full study reports these points: No statistical method was used to fix the sample size in advance, and group allocation was not hidden from the investigators. Most expanded thyroid clonotypes (frequency above 0.001) were also detected in blood, a finding suggesting that blood repertoires may reflect thyroid immune responses. Ophthalmopathy was separated from stable hyperthyroidism by a 13 V-J signature model, with over 85% sensitivity and 81% to 83% specificity obtained in cross-validation and 80%/75% obtained in testing. During validation, the model predicted progression to ophthalmopathy a median of approximately 6 months ahead of onset, with around 71% sensitivity and about 75% specificity.

The source of this sequence is a woman between 18 and 30 years old with Graves' hyperthyroidism. The chain is made from TRBV12-3 or TRBV12-4 and TRBJ2-7; no D gene can be assigned with confidence. The source material was blood. The CDR3 sequence is CASSLLFHEQYF. The DNA reads TGTGCCAGCAGTCTCTTGTTCCACGAGCAGTACTTC.